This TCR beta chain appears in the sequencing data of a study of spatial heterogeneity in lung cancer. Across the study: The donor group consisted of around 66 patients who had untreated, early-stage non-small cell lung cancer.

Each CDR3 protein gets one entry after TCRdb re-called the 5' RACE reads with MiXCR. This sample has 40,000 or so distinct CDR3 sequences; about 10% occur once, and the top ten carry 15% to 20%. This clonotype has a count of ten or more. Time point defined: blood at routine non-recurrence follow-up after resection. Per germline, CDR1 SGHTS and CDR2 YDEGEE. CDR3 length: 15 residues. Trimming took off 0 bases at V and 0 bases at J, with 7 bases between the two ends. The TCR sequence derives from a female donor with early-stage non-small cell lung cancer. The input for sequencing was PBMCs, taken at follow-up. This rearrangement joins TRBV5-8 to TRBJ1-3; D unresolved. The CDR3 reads CASSLEQPSGNTIYF. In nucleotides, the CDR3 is TGTGCCAGCAGCTTGGAACAGCCCTCTGGAAACACCATATATTTT. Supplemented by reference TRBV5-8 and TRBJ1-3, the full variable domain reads EAGVTQSPTHLIKTRGQQATLRCSPISGHTSVYWYQQALGLGLQFLLWYDEGEERNRGNFPPRFSGRQFPNYSSELNVNALELEDSALYLCASSLEQPSGNTIYFGEGSWLTVV.